The 20 T cell receptor beta chains below were found in one sample sequenced in a study of CD8 T cells in Susac syndrome. Random-hexamer reverse transcription was applied to about 0.45 to 1 ug RNA. MiXCR, run by TCRdb on the immunoSEQ multiplex PCR reads, gives a single entry per CDR3 protein. The table records some 260,000 distinct CDR3 sequences, around 84% of them present only once. Sequenced sample: CD8+ T cells from PBMCs. These receptor sequences come from a human donor with multiple sclerosis.

This chain connects TRBV20-1 to TRBJ2-1; D possibly corresponds to TRBD1 (7 bases). Between the trimmed V and J ends, which lost 6 bases and 6 bases, there was a span of 18 bases. The CDR3 contains 14 residues. CDR1 DFQATT and CDR2 SNEGSKA come from the germline V gene (reference sequence). CDR3: CSAPGEDRPNEQFF. In DNA, the CDR3 is TGCAGTGCCCCCGGGGAGGACAGGCCCAATGAGCAGTTCTTC.

The DNA of the CDR3 is TGTGCCAGCACTCCCAGGAAGCACAGGTCACTCCTCGAGACCCAGTACTTC. This sequence encodes CASTPRKHRSLLETQYF. The chain is built from TRBV5-4 and TRBJ2-5, with D maybe TRBD1 (5 bases). This CDR3 is built from 17 residues. Trimming stripped 6 bases from V and 5 bases from J, with 26 bases between. Germline V gene data show CDR1 as SGHNT and CDR2 as YYREEE (reference sequence).

The chain recombines TRBV27 with TRBJ2-1; 7 positions match TRBD1. This CDR3 comprises 14 residues. V lost 7 bases, J lost 12 bases, and 15 bases stayed unmatched. CDR1 is MNHEY, CDR2 SMNVEV, per germline (reference sequence). Here the CDR3 reads CASTPTGAYLGQFF. The CDR3 DNA reads TGTGCCAGCACACCAACAGGGGCTTATTTGGGGCAGTTCTTC.

The sample holds one count of this clonotype. The rearrangement links TRBV20-1 to TRBJ1-1; D not resolved. The CDR3 length is 13 residues. From germline, CDR1 is DFQATT and CDR2 SNEGSKA (reference sequence). V lost 3 bases, J lost 3 bases, and 11 bases lay in between. CDR3 sequence: CSARFPGDTEAFF. In DNA, the CDR3 is TGCAGTGCTAGGTTCCCCGGGGACACTGAAGCTTTCTTT.

The J gene is TRBJ2-1, the V gene TRBV29-1, with D perhaps being TRBD1 or TRBD2 (5 bases each). The CDR3 covers 15 residues. Trimming cost V 1 base and J 5 bases, with 15 bases left between them. The germline CDR1 and CDR2 sequences are SQVTM and ANQGSEA. The CDR3 DNA follows: TGCAGCGTTGAAGGGGACGGGGTAGCCGACAATGAGCAGTTCTTC. Protein product: CSVEGDGVADNEQFF.

V gene TRBV28 combines with J gene TRBJ2-1; 9 bases are shared with TRBD1. This CDR3 region has 17 residues. CDR1 and CDR2 from the germline V gene are MDHEN and SYDVKM. V dropped 7 bases and J dropped 6; count of bases not matched to a gene: 16. This CDR3 is CASTETPGQGLLNEQFF. DNA of the CDR3: TGTGCCAGCACCGAAACGCCGGGACAGGGCTTACTCAATGAGCAGTTCTTC.

V and J are TRBV2 and TRBJ1-2, with D unclear. Per germline, CDR1 SNHLY and CDR2 FYNNEI. V gave up 7 bases and J gave up 6 bases, with 15 bases separating them. This CDR3 is built from 13 residues. The CDR3 DNA sequence: TGTGCCAGCAACGGCGGGCCGCGGGATGGCTACACCTTC. Amino acids: CASNGGPRDGYTF.

This clonotype has only one observation. The rearrangement uses TRBV30 and TRBJ2-1; D is unclear. This CDR3 has 14 residues. V was pared by 0 bases and J by 9 bases, with 15 bases between. The germline V gene has CDR1 GTSNPN and CDR2 SVGIG (reference sequence). The DNA of the CDR3 is TGTGCCTGGAGTGTCGGTGTAGGCCCCCCTGAGCAGTTCTTC. Protein product: CAWSVGVGPPEQFF.

The chain links TRBV3-1 to TRBJ2-1, with a tentative D call TRBD1 (6 bases). This CDR3 comprises 19 residues. The V end was cut by 0 bases, the J end by 1 base, with 19 bases between. Germline assignment: CDR1 LGHDT and CDR2 YNNKEL (reference sequence). Here the CDR3 reads CASSQERGGDMGSYNEQFF. The CDR3 DNA reads as TGTGCCAGCAGCCAAGAGAGAGGGGGAGATATGGGGTCCTACAATGAGCAGTTCTTC.

The rearrangement links TRBV7-9 to TRBJ2-7; 9 nucleotides line up with TRBD2. Per the germline V gene, CDR1 is SEHNR and CDR2 is FQNEAQ (reference sequence). The CDR3 contains 17 residues. J was trimmed by 2 bases and V by 6 bases; bases with no gene match: 14. The CDR3 coding sequence is TGTGCCAGCAGTGGGTTCCCCGTTAGCGGGAGAGCCTACGAGCAGTACTTC. The encoded protein is CASSGFPVSGRAYEQYF.

J is TRBJ1-4 and V is TRBV19, with no clear D. With 4 bases removed from V and 6 bases from J, the gap between germline ends came to 9 bases. The CDR3 runs to 13 residues. The germline V gene has CDR1 LNHDA and CDR2 SQIVND (reference sequence). The CDR3 bases are TGTGCCAGTAGTACCGGGATTTATGAAAAACTGTTTTTT. Amino acid sequence: CASSTGIYEKLFF.

Only a few counts were recorded for this clonotype. The rearrangement joins TRBV9 to TRBJ2-1; a weak D match, TRBD2 (6 bases). CDR1 and CDR2 (germline): SGDLS, YYNGEE. The CDR3 has 15 amino acids. V gave up 0 bases and J gave up 9 bases, with 16 bases separating them. This chain's CDR3 is CASSVGGGAGAEQFF. CDR3 nucleotide sequence: TGTGCCAGCAGCGTAGGGGGCGGGGCAGGTGCTGAGCAGTTCTTC.

The V gene is TRBV7-6, the J gene TRBJ2-1; D is possibly TRBD2 (6 bases). This CDR3 has 17 residues. Trimming stripped 5 bases from V and 0 bases from J, with 17 bases between. Germline V CDR1 and CDR2: SGHVS, FNYEAQ. In DNA form, the CDR3 reads TGTGCCAGCAGCCTGGGCACACGGGGGAGCTCCTACAATGAGCAGTTCTTC. This gives the protein CASSLGTRGSSYNEQFF. The variable domain in full, with the rest retrieved from reference TRBV7-6 and TRBJ2-1, is GAGVSQSPRYKVTKRGQDVALRCDPISGHVSLYWYRQALGQGPEFLTYFNYEAQQDKSGLPNDRFSAERPEGSISTLTIQRTEQRDSAMYRCASSLGTRGSSYNEQFFGPGTRLTVL.

This rearrangement joins TRBV12-3 or TRBV12-4 to TRBJ1-6; D is perhaps TRBD1 (6 bases). The CDR3 is 13 residues long. The V end lost 5 bases, the J end lost 9 bases, and 11 bases lay between the germline ends. The CDR3 DNA reads as TGTGCCAGCAGTGGGGACACAATTTCACCCCTCCACTTT. It codes for CASSGDTISPLHF.

The chain uses TRBV12-5 and TRBJ2-7; 10 bases agree with TRBD1. Germline V gene data show CDR1 as LGHNT and CDR2 as FRNRAP. There are 17 residues in the CDR3. V trimming: 1 base; J trimming: 0 bases; junction bases outside the gene matches: 6. The chain's CDR3 is CASGLGWDRGFSYEQYF. The CDR3, as DNA: TGTGCTAGTGGTTTGGGGTGGGACAGGGGCTTCTCCTACGAGCAGTACTTC.

This clonotype has a single count. The chain links TRBV29-1 to TRBJ2-2, with D possibly TRBD1 on 6 matching bases. Germline lookup yields CDR1 SQVTM and CDR2 ANQGSEA. V was clipped by 1 base and J by 1 base, with 13 bases between them. The CDR3 sequence is 16 residues long. The CDR3 region has the DNA TGCAGCGTTGAAGGATCTGGGACACGGAACACCGGGGAGCTGTTTTTT. Translating gives CSVEGSGTRNTGELFF.

This clonotype was counted a single time. The chain has TRBV5-4 and TRBJ2-2; unclear D gene. Trimming stripped 0 bases from V and 0 bases from J, with 6 bases between. Germline V gene data show CDR1 as SGHNT and CDR2 as YYREEE (reference sequence). CDR3 length equals 15 residues. The CDR3 reads CASSLAQPNTGELFF. CDR3 in DNA: TGTGCCAGCAGCTTGGCCCAGCCGAACACCGGGGAGCTGTTTTTT.

V usage is TRBV20-1 and J usage is TRBJ1-6, with D possibly TRBD1 on 5 matching bases. Germline assignment: CDR1 DFQATT and CDR2 SNEGSKA (reference sequence). The CDR3 has 16 amino acids. V was clipped by 1 base and J by 3 bases, with 13 bases between them. CDR3 bases: TGCAGTGCTAGAGTAGCAGGGCGCAACTATAATTCACCCCTCCACTTT. Its protein is CSARVAGRNYNSPLHF.

The chain couples TRBV2 to TRBJ2-3; D remains unclear. The CDR3 loop spans 10 amino acids. V was shortened by 6 bases and J by 10 bases, with 8 bases between the two germline ends. Germline V gives CDR1 SNHLY, CDR2 FYNNEI. CDR3 bases: TGTGCCAGCAGCGGGCTGGCGCAGTATTTT. Its protein product is CASSGLAQYF.

In this sample, this clonotype turned up a few times. This chain connects TRBV3-1 to TRBJ2-1; no clear D gene. The CDR3 totals 19 residues. Trimming removed 0 bases at V and 1 base at J, with 19 bases between. From germline, CDR1 is LGHDT and CDR2 YNNKEL (reference sequence). The CDR3 reads CASSQDSLFGAGSYNEQFF. DNA of the CDR3: TGTGCCAGCAGCCAAGATTCCTTATTCGGCGCAGGTTCCTACAATGAGCAGTTCTTC.